Listed here is a single TCR beta chain. This CDR3 is built from 12 residues. In germline, CDR1 is GTSNPN, CDR2 SVGIG (reference sequence). Trimming left V 0 bases short and J 6 bases short, with 5 bases between. This specimen comes from a study of HIV-infected patients and healthy controls. No cell fractionation was done, so the repertoire covers all unsorted peripheral blood T cells. Alpha and beta constant-region primers primed reverse transcription of approximately 460 ng RNA. Using multiplexing indices, alpha and beta chain libraries were generated apart by chain-specific third strand synthesis. TCRdb re-called the 5' RACE reads through MiXCR, storing one row per CDR3 protein. This table holds tens of thousands of distinct CDR3 sequences, approximately 9% found once.

The chain links TRBV30 to TRBJ1-4; D unresolved. The clonotype originates from an adult in good health. The sequenced material came from blood. For the CDR3, the DNA is TGTGCCTGGAGTGTACTGGATGAAAAACTGTTTTTT. Its translation: CAWSVLDEKLFF. Variable domain in full (rest from reference TRBV30 and TRBJ1-4): SQTIHQWPATLVQPVGSPLSLECTVEGTSNPNLYWYRQAAGRGLQLLFYSVGIGQISSEVPQNLSASRPQDRQFILSSKKLLLSDSGFYLCAWSVLDEKLFFGSGTQLSVL.